The 24 T cell receptor beta chains in this list originate from one sample, sequenced in a study of neurological immune-mediated disorders. TCRdb ran MiXCR on the 5' RACE reads and lists one entry per CDR3 protein. The sample lists 26,000 or so distinct CDR3 sequences, under 8% seen once, with about 9% in the top ten. The sequenced material came from PBMCs. The receptors were gathered from a woman in her forties or fifties in good health.

This clonotype appeared many times. This chain uses TRBV12-5 with TRBJ1-1; D is unresolved. The CDR3 contains 11 residues. Germline lookup yields CDR1 LGHNT and CDR2 FRNRAP. V lost 8 bases and J 0 bases, leaving 4 bases between the germline ends. The CDR3 spells CASSVNTEAFF. CDR3 DNA sequence: TGTGCTAGTAGTGTGAACACTGAAGCTTTCTTT. The full variable domain, with the rest looked up from reference TRBV12-5 and TRBJ1-1, is DARVTQTPRHKVTEMGQEVTMRCQPILGHNTVFWYRQTMMQGLELLAYFRNRAPLDDSGMPKDRFSAEMPDATLATLKIQPSEPRDSAVYFCASSVNTEAFFGQGTRLTVV.

This clonotype was seen many times. The DNA of the CDR3 is TGCAGTGCTAGAGAACCAGGGCATACCGGGGAGCTGTTTTTT. Protein product: CSAREPGHTGELFF. The chain joins TRBV20-1 to TRBJ2-2; maybe TRBD1 (5 bases). The V gene lost 0 bases and the J gene lost 5 bases, with 10 bases spanning the gap. This CDR3 region has 14 residues. Germline V gene sequence: CDR1 DFQATT, CDR2 SNEGSKA (reference sequence).

The table lists this clonotype with many counts. In nucleotides, the CDR3 is TGCGCCAGCAGCTTCAGGGGTAATTCACCCCTCCACTTT. Translation: CASSFRGNSPLHF. The chain links TRBV5-1 to TRBJ1-6, with D possibly TRBD1 on 6 matching bases. The CDR3 consists of 13 residues. CDR1 and CDR2 (germline): SGHRS, YFSETQ. V was cut by 2 bases and J by 6 bases, with 6 bases left in between. Variable domain in full (rest from reference TRBV5-1 and TRBJ1-6): KAGVTQTPRYLIKTRGQQVTLSCSPISGHRSVSWYQQTPGQGLQFLFEYFSETQRNKGNFPGRFSGRQFSNSRSEMNVSTLELGDSALYLCASSFRGNSPLHFGNGTRLTVT.

There are many counts of this clonotype. The J gene is TRBJ2-1, the V gene TRBV7-3; tentatively, D is TRBD2 (6 bases). The CDR3 length is 15 residues. Trimming removed 5 bases at V and 2 bases at J, with 13 bases between. Germline values: CDR1 SGHTA, CDR2 FQGTGA. This CDR3 is CASSPDGGTYNEQFF. CDR3 nucleotides: TGTGCCAGCAGCCCGGACGGGGGAACCTACAATGAGCAGTTCTTC.

There are many counts of this clonotype. The chain joins TRBV6-2 or TRBV6-3 to TRBJ2-5, with 8 nucleotides matching TRBD1. CDR1 is MNHEY, CDR2 SVGEGT, per germline. The CDR3 sequence is 12 residues long. Trimming cost V 6 bases and J 5 bases; bases outside gene matches: 2. For the CDR3, the DNA is TGTGCCAGCAGGGACAGGGCGGAGACCCAGTACTTC. Protein: CASRDRAETQYF.

The sample holds many counts of this clonotype. This sequence joins TRBV20-1 and TRBJ1-5; a possible D gene is TRBD1 (5 bases). Trimming stripped 0 bases from V and 7 bases from J, with 13 bases between. This CDR3 has 14 amino acids. Germline V CDR1 and CDR2: DFQATT, SNEGSKA (reference sequence). The CDR3 coding sequence is TGCAGTGCTAGAGATGGGAGGGGAGGGCAGCCCCAGCATTTT. Amino acids: CSARDGRGGQPQHF.

This clonotype occurred many times. The V and J genes are TRBV25-1 and TRBJ2-6; D might be TRBD1 (5 bases). The CDR3 has 17 amino acids. Between the trimmed V and J ends, which lost 1 base and 4 bases, there was a span of 14 bases. Germline V gives CDR1 MGHDK, CDR2 SYGVNS. CDR3 region: CASSELDTLVGANVLTF. In nucleotides, the CDR3 is TGTGCCAGCAGTGAATTGGACACTCTAGTCGGGGCCAACGTCCTGACTTTC.

There are many counts of this clonotype. One junction end disagrees with the germline gene, perhaps due to a read error. The rearrangement links TRBV7-6 to TRBJ2-3; 10 nucleotides align to TRBD2. The CDR3 extends over 14 amino acids. Germline-derived CDR1 and CDR2 are SGHVS and FNYEAQ. The CDR3 DNA reads as TGTGCCAGCAGCCTAGCGGGAGGCACAGATACGCAGTATTTT. As protein: CASSLAGGTDTQYF.

This clonotype was seen many times. The chain carries TRBV30 and TRBJ2-3; 8 nucleotides match TRBD1. The V segment lost 4 bases and the J segment 3 bases; nucleotides outside the gene matches: 6. The CDR3 sequence is 14 residues long. Germline-derived CDR1 and CDR2 are GTSNPN and SVGIG (reference sequence). The CDR3, as DNA: TGTGCCTGGACTCAGGGGGCGCGGACAGATACGCAGTATTTT. Translated, it gives CAWTQGARTDTQYF.

This clonotype showed up many times. This chain uses TRBV2 with TRBJ1-4, with D possibly matching TRBD1 (5 bases). The V gene lost 7 bases and the J gene lost 5 bases, with 14 bases spanning the gap. This CDR3 comprises 14 residues. Germline V gene sequence: CDR1 SNHLY, CDR2 FYNNEI. The CDR3 spells CASTQGNGNEKLFF. The CDR3 region has the DNA TGTGCCAGCACTCAGGGAAATGGAAATGAAAAACTGTTTTTT.

This clonotype has ten or more counts. The V call is TRBV7-2, the J call TRBJ2-1; D gene uncertain. Germline loops: CDR1 SGHTA, CDR2 FQGNSA. The CDR3 sequence is 16 residues long. V lost 4 bases and J 8 bases, leaving 21 bases between the germline ends. In DNA form, the CDR3 reads TGTGCCAGCAGCTCCCTGGGGTTTGCGGAAGGGCATGAGCAGTTCTTC. It translates to CASSSLGFAEGHEQFF.

This clonotype has ten or more counts. The chain joins TRBV20-1 to TRBJ1-3; D uncertain. Looked up from germline, CDR1 is DFQATT and CDR2 is SNEGSKA (reference sequence). Trimming shortened V by 6 bases and J by 2 bases, and 11 bases separated the two germline ends. The CDR3 runs 13 residues. DNA of the CDR3: TGCAGTGCATCGGCTCGGGCTGGAAACACCATATATTTT. The encoded protein is CSASARAGNTIYF.

The sample holds many counts of this clonotype. The rearrangement uses TRBV25-1 and TRBJ2-7; D gene ambiguous. The CDR3 is made up of 12 amino acids. Germline V gene data show CDR1 as MGHDK and CDR2 as SYGVNS. The V end was cut by 1 base, the J end by 2 bases, with 3 bases between. The CDR3 spells CASSESTYEQYF. The CDR3, as DNA: TGTGCCAGCAGTGAATCTACCTACGAGCAGTACTTC.

This clonotype was counted at least ten times. The genes are TRBV20-1 and TRBJ2-3; D gene unclear. The germline CDR1 and CDR2 sequences are DFQATT and SNEGSKA (reference sequence). This CDR3 contains 13 residues. V lost 5 bases and J 4 bases, leaving 13 bases between the germline ends. The CDR3 loop is CSALGFAADTQYF. As DNA, the CDR3 is TGCAGTGCTCTGGGCTTCGCGGCAGATACGCAGTATTTT.

This clonotype rates as medium-sized. This chain uses TRBV11-2 with TRBJ2-2; the D is unclear. V was cut by 4 bases and J by 0 bases, with 6 bases left in between. The germline gives CDR1 SGHAT, CDR2 FQNNGV. The CDR3 contains 14 residues. The CDR3 loop is CASSYDANTGELFF. The CDR3 bases are TGTGCCAGCAGCTATGATGCGAACACCGGGGAGCTGTTTTTT. Full variable domain (missing parts from reference TRBV11-2 and TRBJ2-2): EAGVAQSPRYKIIEKRQSVAFWCNPISGHATLYWYQQILGQGPKLLIQFQNNGVVDDSQLPKDRFSAERLKGVDSTLKIQPAKLEDSAVYLCASSYDANTGELFFGEGSRLTVL.

This clonotype appeared many times. The V call is TRBV20-1, the J call TRBJ2-3; 13 bases fit TRBD2. V was clipped by 6 bases and J by 4 bases; unmatched bases: 10. Germline loops: CDR1 DFQATT, CDR2 SNEGSKA (reference sequence). The CDR3 covers 16 residues. This chain's CDR3 is CSAPGLTSGGSDTQYF. In nucleotides, the CDR3 is TGCAGTGCCCCCGGCCTGACTAGCGGGGGGTCAGATACGCAGTATTTT.

This clonotype was seen many times. The V gene is TRBV27, the J gene TRBJ1-1, with D possibly matching TRBD1 (6 bases). Germline assignment: CDR1 MNHEY and CDR2 SMNVEV (reference sequence). The CDR3 runs to 13 residues. Trimming pared 4 bases from V and 1 base from J, leaving 7 bases between. CDR3 loop: CASSYRENTEAFF. The CDR3 DNA reads TGTGCCAGCAGTTACAGGGAGAACACTGAAGCTTTCTTT.

This clonotype was seen many times. The genes are TRBV12-3 or TRBV12-4 and TRBJ2-5; tentative D call: TRBD2 (6 bases). V dropped 2 bases and J dropped 3 bases, with 13 bases sitting between them. The CDR3 spans 15 residues. In nucleotides, the CDR3 is TGTGCCAGCAGTTTATGGGGCGGGGCTGAAGAGACCCAGTACTTC. Residues: CASSLWGGAEETQYF.

In its sample, this clonotype was seen a few times. This chain joins TRBV7-2 and TRBJ1-5; TRBD1 agrees at 9 bases. The germline V gene has CDR1 SGHTA and CDR2 FQGNSA. The CDR3 loop spans 15 amino acids. V shed 6 bases and J 7 bases; nucleotides not matched to a gene: 10. The CDR3 DNA follows: TGTGCCAGCAGATCACAGGGGGCAACTGGGCAGCCCCAGCATTTT. It yields the protein CASRSQGATGQPQHF. The variable domain in full, with the rest retrieved from reference TRBV7-2 and TRBJ1-5, is GAGVSQSPSNKVTEKGKDVELRCDPISGHTALYWYRQSLGQGLEFLIYFQGNSAPDKSGLPSDRFSAERTGGSVSTLTIQRTQQEDSAVYLCASRSQGATGQPQHFGDGTRLSIL.

This clonotype came up many times. The V and J genes are TRBV14 and TRBJ2-3; D perhaps matches TRBD2 (6 bases). V lost 0 bases and J 4 bases, leaving 14 bases between the germline ends. The CDR3 runs to 16 residues. Per germline, CDR1 SGHDN and CDR2 FVKESK. As DNA, the CDR3 is TGTGCCAGCAGCCAAGATCCGGGGAGGAGCGCAGATACGCAGTATTTT. It is translated as CASSQDPGRSADTQYF.

This clonotype was counted ten times or more. This chain links TRBV24-1 with TRBJ1-2; D is unclear. V was clipped by 2 bases and J by 0 bases, with 9 bases between them. The CDR3 has 15 residues. The germline V gene has CDR1 KGHDR and CDR2 SFDVKD. CDR3 sequence: CATSDSSLANYGYTF. The CDR3 nucleotides are TGTGCCACCAGTGATTCGTCGCTGGCTAACTATGGCTACACCTTC.

Many counts were recorded for this clonotype. CDR3 nucleotides: TGTGCCATCAGTGAGTCAGGAAGGGGTGTCGCAGATACGCAGTATTTT. Protein sequence: CAISESGRGVADTQYF. The chain is built from TRBV10-3 and TRBJ2-3, with a possible D match to TRBD1 (5 bases). The germline CDR1 and CDR2 sequences are ENHRY and SYGVKD. Deletions cut 0 bases from V and 4 bases from J, with 14 bases between. The CDR3 is made up of 16 amino acids.

The sample holds many counts of this clonotype. This rearrangement joins TRBV20-1 to TRBJ1-5; D ambiguous. The CDR3 spans 15 residues. V was cut by 2 bases and J by 0 bases, with 11 bases left in between. Germline CDR1 and CDR2: DFQATT and SNEGSKA (reference sequence). The CDR3, as DNA: TGCAGTGCTAGAATCCCGGGAAATAGCAATCAGCCCCAGCATTTT. This sequence encodes CSARIPGNSNQPQHF.

This clonotype has a count of ten or more. This chain uses TRBV5-1 with TRBJ1-6, with D maybe TRBD1 (5 bases). Germline lookup yields CDR1 SGHRS and CDR2 YFSETQ. The V end was cut by 4 bases, the J end by 10 bases, with 18 bases between. The length of the CDR3 is 15 residues. DNA for the CDR3: TGCGCCAGCAGCCCACAAAGGGGAGGTAACTCACCCCTCCACTTT. It encodes CASSPQRGGNSPLHF.